The present entry profiles one TCR beta chain with its context. No antigen is known for it. MiXCR, applied by TCRdb to the reads, yields one record per CDR3 protein. The repertoire includes approximately 990,000 distinct CDR3 sequences, 31% of them detected once, and more than 13% sits in the top ten. The sample belongs to a study of T cell repertoires in cytomegalovirus infection. Trimming cost V 5 bases and J 5 bases; bases outside gene matches: 14. Germline V gene sequence: CDR1 SEHNR, CDR2 FQNEAQ (reference sequence). The CDR3 extends over 16 amino acids. The receptor was derived from a human donor in good health (CMV status not recorded). Some clones in this sample may be carry-over from other donors' samples. This chain connects TRBV7-9 to TRBJ2-7, with 8 bases that match TRBD2. The sample consisted of cultured CD8+ T cells from PBMCs, taken from culture after CMV antigen stimulation. The CDR3 is CASSRLTRGGVHEQYF. The DNA of the CDR3 is TGTGCCAGCAGCCGACTGACACGGGGGGGGGTCCACGAGCAGTACTTC.